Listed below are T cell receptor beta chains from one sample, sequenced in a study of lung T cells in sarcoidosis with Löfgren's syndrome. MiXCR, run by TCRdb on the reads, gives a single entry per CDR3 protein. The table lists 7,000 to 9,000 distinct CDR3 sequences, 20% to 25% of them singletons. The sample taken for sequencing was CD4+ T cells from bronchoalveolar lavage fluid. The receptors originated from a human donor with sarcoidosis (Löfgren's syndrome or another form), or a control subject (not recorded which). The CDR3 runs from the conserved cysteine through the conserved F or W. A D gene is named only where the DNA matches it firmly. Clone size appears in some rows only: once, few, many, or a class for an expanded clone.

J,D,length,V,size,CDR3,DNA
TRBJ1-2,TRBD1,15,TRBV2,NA,CASSEWRRDRAGYTF,TGTGCCAGCAGTGAATGGAGGAGGGACAGGGCTGGCTACACCTTC
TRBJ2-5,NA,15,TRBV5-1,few,CASSLTHRDGETQYF,TGCGCCAGCAGCTTGACCCACAGGGATGGAGAGACCCAGTACTTC
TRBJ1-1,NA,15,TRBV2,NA,CASSMESRVNTEAFF,TGTGCCAGCAGCATGGAAAGTAGGGTGAACACTGAAGCTTTCTTT
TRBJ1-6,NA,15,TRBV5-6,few,CASSLNAGDNSPLHF,TGTGCCAGCAGCTTAAATGCAGGGGATAATTCACCCCTCCACTTT
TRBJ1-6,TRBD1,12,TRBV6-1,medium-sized,CASSSLRGTLHF,TGTGCCAGCAGTTCTCTCAGGGGGACCCTCCACTTT
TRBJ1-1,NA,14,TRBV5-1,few,CASSLASEVSEAFF,TGCGCCAGCAGCTTGGCCTCTGAGGTATCGGAAGCTTTCTTT
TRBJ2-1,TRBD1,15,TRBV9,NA,CASSFGQGPGNEQFF,TGTGCCAGCAGCTTCGGACAGGGCCCGGGAAATGAGCAGTTCTTC
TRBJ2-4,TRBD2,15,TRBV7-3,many,CASSRSGGAKNIQYF,TGTGCCAGCAGTCGGAGCGGGGGAGCCAAAAACATTCAGTACTTC
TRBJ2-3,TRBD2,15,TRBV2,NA,CASSLLAGGTDTQYF,TGTGCCAGCAGTCTCCTAGCGGGGGGCACAGATACGCAGTATTTT
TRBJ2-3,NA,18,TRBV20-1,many,CSAIARGGGATRTDTQYF,TGCAGTGCTATCGCCCGGGGTGGAGGGGCGACTCGCACAGATACGCAGTATTTT
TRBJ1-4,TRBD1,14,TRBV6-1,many,CASRTDRGGEKLFF,TGTGCCAGCAGGACGGACAGGGGCGGAGAAAAACTGTTTTTT
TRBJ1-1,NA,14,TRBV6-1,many,CASSVTGLNTEAFF,TGTGCCAGCAGTGTGACAGGACTGAACACTGAAGCTTTCTTT
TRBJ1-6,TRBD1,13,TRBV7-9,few,CASSNRGSSPLHF,TGTGCCAGCAGCAACAGGGGTAGTTCACCCCTCCACTTT
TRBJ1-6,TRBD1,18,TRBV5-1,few,CASSHGTGAAPDNSPLHF,TGCGCCAGCAGCCACGGGACAGGGGCCGCCCCGGATAATTCACCCCTCCACTTT
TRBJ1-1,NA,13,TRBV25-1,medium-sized,CASSRDTGFGAFF,TGTGCCAGCAGCCGGGACACGGGGTTTGGAGCTTTCTTT
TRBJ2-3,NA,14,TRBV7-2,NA,CASSLGGPSDTQYF,TGTGCCAGCAGCTTAGGGGGCCCCTCAGATACGCAGTATTTT
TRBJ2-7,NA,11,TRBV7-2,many,CASSLYHEQYF,TGTGCCAGCAGCTTATACCACGAGCAGTACTTC
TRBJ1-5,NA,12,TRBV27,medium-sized,CASSFSNQPQHF,TGTGCCAGCAGTTTCTCCAATCAGCCCCAGCATTTT
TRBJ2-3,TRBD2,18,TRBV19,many,CASSSLFRSGGAEDTQYF,TGTGCCAGTAGTAGCCTGTTTCGCAGCGGGGGGGCGGAAGATACGCAGTATTTT
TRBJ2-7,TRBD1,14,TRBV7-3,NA,CASSSGGVWAEQYF,TGTGCCAGCAGCTCAGGGGGCGTGTGGGCCGAGCAGTACTTC
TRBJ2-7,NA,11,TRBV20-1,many,CSANTNYEQYF,TGCAGTGCCAATACCAACTACGAGCAGTACTTC
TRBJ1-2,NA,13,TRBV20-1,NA,CSSLLQGTSGYTF,TGCAGTAGCCTCCTACAGGGAACGTCTGGCTACACCTTC
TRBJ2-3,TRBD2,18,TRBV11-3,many,CASSLSGTSGGAPNTQYF,TGTGCCAGCAGCCTAAGCGGGACTAGCGGGGGGGCCCCTAATACGCAGTATTTT
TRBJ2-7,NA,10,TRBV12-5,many,CASGLYEQYF,TGTGCTAGTGGTTTATACGAGCAGTACTTC
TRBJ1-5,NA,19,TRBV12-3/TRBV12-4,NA,CASSAPDPTGPGGNQPQHF,TGTGCCAGCAGTGCGCCGGACCCGACCGGTCCTGGGGGCAATCAGCCCCAGCATTTT
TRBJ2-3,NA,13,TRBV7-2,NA,CASGLAPRQPQYF,TGTGCCAGCGGCTTAGCCCCACGACAGCCCCAGTATTTT
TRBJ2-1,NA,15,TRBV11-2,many,CASSLVRRVNNEQFF,TGTGCCAGCAGCTTAGTGCGGCGGGTCAACAATGAGCAGTTCTTC
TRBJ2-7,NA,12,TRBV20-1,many,CSARDLGYEQYF,TGCAGTGCTAGAGATTTAGGCTACGAGCAGTACTTC
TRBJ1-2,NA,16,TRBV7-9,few,CASSPSGRGSGYGYTF,TGTGCCAGCAGCCCCTCCGGCCGGGGTAGCGGCTATGGCTACACCTTC
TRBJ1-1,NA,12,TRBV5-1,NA,CASSLTPTEAFF,TGCGCCAGCAGCTTGACCCCCACTGAAGCTTTCTTT
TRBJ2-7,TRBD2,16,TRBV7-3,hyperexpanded,CASSLTGTSGGNEQYF,TGTGCCAGCAGCTTAACGGGGACTAGCGGGGGCAACGAGCAGTACTTC